A selection of T cell receptor beta chains follows, all from one sample in a study of siplizumab effects on memory and regulatory T cells. Sequencing was performed with immunoSEQ multiplex PCR; in TCRdb, only in-frame clones are kept and a portion is missing. The sample holds about 100,000 clones; 94% are singletons and the top ten take over 1%. Sequenced input: non-Treg CD4+ T cells sorted from blood. The origin of the receptors is a human donor in good health. Both conserved end residues are part of each CDR3. Each record gives: J gene, V gene, clone size, CDR3 protein. The size of a clone is reported for some rows only, either as once, few or many, or as a class for expanded clones.

TRBJ1-2 TRBV30 . CAWSPASRRWTEYGYTF
TRBJ1-5 TRBV28 once CASSTGGGLSNQPQHF
TRBJ1-2 TRBV18 . CASSPPETARRGYTF
TRBJ1-2 TRBV10-3 . CAISSTGYGYTF
TRBJ2-2 TRBV25-1 . CASNPAGRGATGELFF
TRBJ2-2 TRBV18 . CASRTSGRAGELFF
TRBJ2-2 TRBV7-9 . CASIAQHKNTGELFF
TRBJ2-2 TRBV5-4 once CASSSDQAGELFF
TRBJ1-2 TRBV9 . CASSVEAGGNYGYTF
TRBJ2-3 TRBV15 . CATSRLAGYTDTQYF
TRBJ1-5 TRBV6-1 . CASRRQGSNQPQHF
TRBJ2-3 TRBV5-1 . CASSPDRADTDTQYF
TRBJ1-2 TRBV7-2 . CASSLGTERNYGYTF
TRBJ1-5 TRBV5-5 . CASSGDSGNQPQHF
TRBJ2-3 TRBV7-2 . CASSFGYAGVSTDTQYF
TRBJ2-5 TRBV4-1 once CASSQDRLLLEGVGETQYF
TRBJ1-3 TRBV11-2 . CASRESVGSGNTIYF
TRBJ2-5 TRBV29-1 . CSGRRTGATGETQYF
TRBJ1-1 TRBV27 few CASSSTGLNTEAFF
TRBJ2-7 TRBV6-5 . CASSYYGDSSYEQYF
TRBJ2-7 TRBV19 . CASSIGGYEQYF
TRBJ2-7 TRBV19 . CASSIKTGFSSYEQYF
TRBJ2-2 TRBV7-3 . CASSLSSGELFF
TRBJ2-5 TRBV5-1 . CASTRLASQETQYF
TRBJ2-2 TRBV7-2 . CASSLVMGLAGESGELFF
TRBJ2-3 TRBV9 . CASSSGLAGGMRNTQYF
TRBJ2-5 TRBV7-9 . CASTHRTGNQETQYF
TRBJ2-7 TRBV18 . CASSPPVGASGLEQYF
TRBJ1-4 TRBV6-6 . CASSWTVNNEKLFF
TRBJ1-5 TRBV10-3 . CATGQIQGAQNQPQHF
TRBJ1-2 TRBV10-2 . CASRQGLKLNYGYTF
TRBJ2-4 TRBV6-5 . CASEAPGKNIQYF
TRBJ2-7 TRBV6-5 once CASSRSGLGTYEQYF
TRBJ1-3 TRBV5-1 . CASSLAGSRSGNTIYF
TRBJ2-3 TRBV14 . CASSPYNIADTQYF
TRBJ2-1 TRBV6-6 once CAIIGRYNEQFF
TRBJ2-1 TRBV2 . CASSEGQGWDEQFF
TRBJ1-2 TRBV10-3 . CAISEGARNYGYTF
TRBJ2-1 TRBV5-6 . CASSLLDTEQFF
TRBJ2-2 TRBV15 . CATSSGQASTGELFF
TRBJ2-7 TRBV6-6 . CASQRTSGMYEQYF
TRBJ2-1 TRBV6-1 . CASSSGYNEQFF
TRBJ1-1 TRBV27 . CASSTGDRGVFTEAFF
TRBJ2-2 TRBV28 . CASSPGGAGVSNTGELFF
TRBJ1-3 TRBV30 . CAWTLQGNTIYF
TRBJ2-7 TRBV5-1 . CASSLGTGGSYEQYF
TRBJ2-1 TRBV29-1 . CSVELGLLNEQFF
TRBJ2-5 TRBV5-4 . CASSLGLAGGETQYF
TRBJ2-3 TRBV7-6 . CASSSQGLAARTDTQYF
TRBJ2-3 TRBV7-2 . CASSLAGSGGSTDTQYF
TRBJ2-5 TRBV5-1 . CASRSQGNGETQYF
TRBJ2-3 TRBV5-1 . CASTDTKNRQGAADTQYF
TRBJ2-7 TRBV4-1 . CASSLVGSLDEQYF
TRBJ1-1 TRBV7-9 . CASSRLGDGAAEAFF